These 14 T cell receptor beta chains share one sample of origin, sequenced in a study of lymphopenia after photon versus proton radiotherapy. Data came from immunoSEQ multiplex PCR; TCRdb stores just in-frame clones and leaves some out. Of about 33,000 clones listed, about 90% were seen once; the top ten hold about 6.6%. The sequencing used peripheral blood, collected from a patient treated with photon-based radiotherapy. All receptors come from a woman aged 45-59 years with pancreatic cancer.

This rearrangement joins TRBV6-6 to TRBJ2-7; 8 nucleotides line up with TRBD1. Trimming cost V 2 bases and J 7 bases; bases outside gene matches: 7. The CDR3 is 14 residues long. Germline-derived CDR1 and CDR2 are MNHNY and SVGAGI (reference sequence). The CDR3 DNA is TGTGCCAGCAGTTACACCCAGGGGGCGGGGGAGCAGTACTTC. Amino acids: CASSYTQGAGEQYF.

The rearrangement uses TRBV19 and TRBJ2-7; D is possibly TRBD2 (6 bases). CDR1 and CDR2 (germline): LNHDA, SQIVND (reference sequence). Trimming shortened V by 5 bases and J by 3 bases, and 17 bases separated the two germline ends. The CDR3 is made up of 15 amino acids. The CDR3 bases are TGTGCCAGTAGTCCCCGGATAGGGAGGATCTACGAGCAGTACTTC. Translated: CASSPRIGRIYEQYF. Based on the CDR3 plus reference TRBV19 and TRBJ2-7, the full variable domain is DGGITQSPKYLFRKEGQNVTLSCEQNLNHDAMYWYRQDPGQGLRLIYYSQIVNDFQKGDIAEGYSVSREKKESFPLTVTSAQKNPTAFYLCASSPRIGRIYEQYFGPGTRLTVT.

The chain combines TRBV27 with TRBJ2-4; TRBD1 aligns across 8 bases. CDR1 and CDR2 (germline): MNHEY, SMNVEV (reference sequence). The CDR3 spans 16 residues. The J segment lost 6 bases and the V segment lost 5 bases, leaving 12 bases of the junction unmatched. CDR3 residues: CASSPFSQGGLNIQYF. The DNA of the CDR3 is TGTGCCAGCAGTCCCTTCTCACAGGGGGGCTTAAACATTCAGTACTTC.

CDR3 sequence: CASSLWQGQGASQPQHF. CDR3 sequence (DNA): TGTGCCAGCAGTTTATGGCAGGGACAGGGAGCAAGTCAGCCCCAGCATTTT. The rearrangement links TRBV28 to TRBJ1-5; 9 bases are a match to TRBD1. The CDR3 length is 17 residues. V was pared by 0 bases and J by 6 bases, with 9 bases of the junction left unmatched. Germline V lookup: CDR1 MDHEN, CDR2 SYDVKM.

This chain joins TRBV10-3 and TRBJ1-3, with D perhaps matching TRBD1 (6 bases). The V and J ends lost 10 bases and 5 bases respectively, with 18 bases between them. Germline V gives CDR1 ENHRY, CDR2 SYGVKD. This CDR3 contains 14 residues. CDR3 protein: CATRTSGDRNTIYF. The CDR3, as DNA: TGTGCCACCAGAACCTCAGGGGACCGAAACACCATATATTTT.

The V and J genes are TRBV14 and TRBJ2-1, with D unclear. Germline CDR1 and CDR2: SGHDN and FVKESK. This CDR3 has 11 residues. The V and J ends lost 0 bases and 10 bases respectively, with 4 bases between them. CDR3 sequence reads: CASSQDTEQFF. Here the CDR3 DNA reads TGTGCCAGCAGCCAAGATACGGAGCAGTTCTTC.

The CDR3 nucleotides read TGTGCCTGGATTCTTAGCGGGAGTCCGGATACGCAGTATTTT. It specifies CAWILSGSPDTQYF. The chain recombines TRBV30 with TRBJ2-3; 9 bases are shared with TRBD2. V shed 4 bases, J shed 6 bases, and the junction held 8 bases outside the gene matches. This CDR3 spans 14 amino acids. The germline V gene encodes CDR1 GTSNPN and CDR2 SVGIG (reference sequence).

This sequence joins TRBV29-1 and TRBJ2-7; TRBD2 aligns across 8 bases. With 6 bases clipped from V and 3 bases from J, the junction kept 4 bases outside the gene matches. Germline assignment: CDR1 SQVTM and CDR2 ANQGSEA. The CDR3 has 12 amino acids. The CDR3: CSVETSDYEQYF. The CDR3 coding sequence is TGCAGCGTCGAGACTAGCGACTACGAGCAGTACTTC.

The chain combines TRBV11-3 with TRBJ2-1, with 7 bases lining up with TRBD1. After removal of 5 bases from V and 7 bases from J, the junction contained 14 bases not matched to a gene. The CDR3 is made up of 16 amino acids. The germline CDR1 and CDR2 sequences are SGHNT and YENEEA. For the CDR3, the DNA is TGTGCCAGCAGCCCCCGACAGGGTCGAGGAAAGAATGAGCAGTTCTTC. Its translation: CASSPRQGRGKNEQFF.

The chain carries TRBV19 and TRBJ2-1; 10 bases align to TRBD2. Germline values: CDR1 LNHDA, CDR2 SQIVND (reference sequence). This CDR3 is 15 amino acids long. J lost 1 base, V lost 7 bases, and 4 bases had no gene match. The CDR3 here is CASTEREGSYNEQFF. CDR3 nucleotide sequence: TGTGCCAGTACCGAGCGGGAGGGGTCCTACAATGAGCAGTTCTTC. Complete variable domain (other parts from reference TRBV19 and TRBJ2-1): DGGITQSPKYLFRKEGQNVTLSCEQNLNHDAMYWYRQDPGQGLRLIYYSQIVNDFQKGDIAEGYSVSREKKESFPLTVTSAQKNPTAFYLCASTEREGSYNEQFFGPGTRLTVL.

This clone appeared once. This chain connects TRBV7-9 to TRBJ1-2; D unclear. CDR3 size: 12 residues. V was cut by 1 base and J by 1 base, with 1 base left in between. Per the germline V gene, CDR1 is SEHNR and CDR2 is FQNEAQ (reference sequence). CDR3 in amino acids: CASSLVNYGYTF. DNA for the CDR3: TGTGCCAGCAGCTTAGTTAACTATGGCTACACCTTC.

The CDR3 nucleotides are TGTGCCAGCAGCACCCCGACAGGGTTGAACACTGAAGCTTTCTTT. It is translated as CASSTPTGLNTEAFF. V gene TRBV27 combines with J gene TRBJ1-1; 7 bases agree with TRBD1. From germline, CDR1 is MNHEY and CDR2 SMNVEV (reference sequence). The CDR3 loop spans 15 amino acids. J gave up 0 bases and V 6 bases, and 7 bases lay outside the gene matches.

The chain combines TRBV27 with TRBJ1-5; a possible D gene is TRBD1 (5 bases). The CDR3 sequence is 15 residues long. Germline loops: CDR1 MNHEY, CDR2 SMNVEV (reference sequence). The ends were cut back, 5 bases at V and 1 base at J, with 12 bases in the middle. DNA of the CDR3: TGTGCCAGCAGTAGGGGCTTTGGGAGCAATCAGCCCCAGCATTTT. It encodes CASSRGFGSNQPQHF.

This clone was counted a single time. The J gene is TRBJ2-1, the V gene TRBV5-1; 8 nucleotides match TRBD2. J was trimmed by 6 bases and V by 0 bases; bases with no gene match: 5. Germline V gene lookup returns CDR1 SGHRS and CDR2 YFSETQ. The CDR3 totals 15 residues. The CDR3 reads CASSLVAGGSNEQFF. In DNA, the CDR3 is TGCGCCAGCAGCTTGGTTGCGGGAGGCTCCAATGAGCAGTTCTTC.